A selection of T cell receptor beta chains follows, all from one sample in a study of CD4 T cells in relation to SARS-CoV-2 and coronaviruses. These TCRs' antigens remain unknown. Libraries were prepared by immunoSEQ multiplex PCR; TCRdb keeps only in-frame clonotypes and omits some of them. The sample includes about 38,000 clones, less than 85% of them seen just once. Sequenced: naive CD4+ T cells from PBMCs, cultured in vitro. These receptors were taken from an adult with COVID-19. The CDR3 runs from the conserved cysteine through the conserved F or W. A D gene is named only where the DNA matches it firmly. Only part of the rows carry a size: once, few, many, or a class if the clone is expanded.

TRBV21-1	.	.	TRBJ1-5	TGTGCCAGCAGCAAAGCTTTACCAGGGGGGACAGGTAGCAATCAGCCCCAGCATTTT	CASSKALPGGTGSNQPQHF
TRBV3-1/TRBV3-2	TRBD2	.	TRBJ2-1	TGTGCCAGCAGCCTAGCGGGACCCTCCTACAATGAGCAGTTCTTC	CASSLAGPSYNEQFF
TRBV11-3	.	.	TRBJ2-3	TGTGCCAGCAGCCTCGGGGTCGGGGGGCCCCGATCAGATACGCAGTATTTT	CASSLGVGGPRSDTQYF
TRBV7-3	.	.	TRBJ2-2	TGTGCCAGCAGCTTAGTTGGCGGCGCGAACACCGGGGAGCTGTTTTTT	CASSLVGGANTGELFF
TRBV9	.	.	TRBJ2-5	TGTGCCAGCACCAAGGGGCAGGGATTCATGGAGACCCAGTACTTC	CASTKGQGFMETQYF
TRBV7-2	.	.	TRBJ2-1	TGTGCCAGCAGCTTAAGTCTCTATGAGCAGTTCTTC	CASSLSLYEQFF
TRBV9	.	.	TRBJ2-3	TGTGCCAGCAGCGTAGTGGGTAGCGCAGTCACAGATACGCAGTATTTT	CASSVVGSAVTDTQYF
TRBV24-1	TRBD1	.	TRBJ1-2	TGTGCCACCAGTGACCCGCGCCGGGACAGCGGTTCGGGTGGCTACACCTTC	CATSDPRRDSGSGGYTF
TRBV5-1	.	.	TRBJ2-7	TGCGCCAGCAGCTTGGACGGGCAGAGCGAGTACTTC	CASSLDGQSEYF
TRBV2	TRBD2	.	TRBJ2-1	TGTGCCAGCAGGGTAGCGGGAGTCCATGAGCAGTTCTTC	CASRVAGVHEQFF
TRBV28	TRBD2	.	TRBJ2-4	TGTGCCAGCAGTTTAACCTTTGCGGGAGCCAGGGACATTCAGTACTTC	CASSLTFAGARDIQYF
TRBV28	TRBD1	.	TRBJ2-1	TGTGCCAGCAGGCAGACCGGGACAGGGCCTCAGAATGAGCAGTTCTTC	CASRQTGTGPQNEQFF
TRBV28	TRBD1	.	TRBJ1-2	TGTGCCAGCAGTTTTTCAGGGGGGGAGTATGGCTACACCTTC	CASSFSGGEYGYTF
TRBV12-5	TRBD1	few	TRBJ2-2	TGTGCTAGTGGTTTGGGGACAGGGCGCACCGGGGAGCTGTTTTTT	CASGLGTGRTGELFF
TRBV6-5	TRBD1	.	TRBJ1-5	TGTGCCAGCAGTTACTCGGGACAGCAAAATCAGCCCCAGCATTTT	CASSYSGQQNQPQHF
TRBV5-1	.	.	TRBJ2-2	TGCGCCAGCAGCATTCAGGGTTCTACGAACACCGGGGAGCTGTTTTTT	CASSIQGSTNTGELFF
TRBV28	.	.	TRBJ2-3	TGTGCCAGCAGTTCCTCCGGGACACCTAGCACAGATACGCAGTATTTT	CASSSSGTPSTDTQYF
TRBV27	TRBD1	.	TRBJ2-7	TGTGCCAGCAGCTCCATGGGGACAGGGGTATACGAGCAGTACTTC	CASSSMGTGVYEQYF
TRBV15	.	.	TRBJ2-1	TGTGCCACCAGTGGTGTCGCCGGGATCGTCAATGAGCAGTTCTTC	CATSGVAGIVNEQFF
TRBV30	.	.	TRBJ1-6	TGTGCCTGGGGGCAGGATCGCAATTCACCCCTCCACTTT	CAWGQDRNSPLHF
TRBV18	TRBD1	.	TRBJ2-1	TGTGCCAGCTCACCTCAGGGGGTGGAATACAATGAGCAGTTCTTC	CASSPQGVEYNEQFF
TRBV28	TRBD1	once	TRBJ2-3	TGTGCCAGCAGTTTTCAGGGGGCTACAGATACGCAGTATTTT	CASSFQGATDTQYF
TRBV29-1	.	.	TRBJ2-1	TGCAGCGTTGTTCCGGGAGCTGGAAATGAGCAGTTCTTC	CSVVPGAGNEQFF
TRBV12-3/TRBV12-4	.	.	TRBJ2-5	TGTGCCAGCAGTTTCTCCACCCAAGAGACCCAGTACTTC	CASSFSTQETQYF
TRBV18	TRBD1	.	TRBJ1-2	TGTGCCAGCTCACCAGCACAGGGGGCTTATGGCTACACCTTC	CASSPAQGAYGYTF
TRBV28	TRBD1	.	TRBJ2-2	TGTGCCAGCAGTTTGAGACAGGGCACCGGGGAGCTGTTTTTT	CASSLRQGTGELFF
TRBV4-1	TRBD2	.	TRBJ2-4	TGCGCCAGCAGCCCACTTACTAGCGGGAGGGCCAAAAACATTCAGTACTTC	CASSPLTSGRAKNIQYF
TRBV27	.	few	TRBJ1-6	TGTGCCAGCAGTTTATCGGGCAGGGTAGCCTATAATTCACCCCTCCACTTT	CASSLSGRVAYNSPLHF
TRBV5-1	.	.	TRBJ1-6	TGCGCCAGCAGCGGAGGACAGAGCTCCTATAATTCACCCCTCCACTTT	CASSGGQSSYNSPLHF
TRBV4-1	.	.	TRBJ1-4	TGCGCCAGCAGCCAATGGGCCGGCGAAAAACTGTTTTTT	CASSQWAGEKLFF
TRBV6-5	TRBD2	.	TRBJ2-5	TGTGCCAGCAGTTACCGGGGGGAAGGAGAGACCCAGTACTTC	CASSYRGEGETQYF
TRBV13	.	once	TRBJ2-5	TGTGCCAGCAGCCCGTCCCGGGGATTACAAGAGACCCAGTACTTC	CASSPSRGLQETQYF
TRBV6-5	.	.	TRBJ1-2	TGTGCCAGCAGTCTCGACGGCTATGGCTACACCTTC	CASSLDGYGYTF
TRBV6-2/TRBV6-3	.	.	TRBJ1-2	TGTGCCAGCAGTTACTCGCCCGTCTCTTCCTCCGGCTACACCTTC	CASSYSPVSSSGYTF
TRBV6-6	.	once	TRBJ1-1	TGTGCCAGCAGTTACCCAGGGGCTGAAGCTTTCTTT	CASSYPGAEAFF
TRBV19	.	once	TRBJ1-4	TGTGCCGGGGCGAGGACGGTTGGTGAAAAACTGTTTTTT	CAGARTVGEKLFF
TRBV19	.	.	TRBJ2-1	TGTGCCAGCGATGGGGGAGGCGATGAGCAGTTCTTC	CASDGGGDEQFF
TRBV24-1	TRBD2	few	TRBJ2-3	TGTGCCACCAGTGATTTAGCGGGAGACACAGATACGCAGTATTTT	CATSDLAGDTDTQYF
TRBV6-6	.	once	TRBJ2-3	TGTGCCAGCAGTTACCGGACTCCACATAATACGCAGTATTTT	CASSYRTPHNTQYF
TRBV27	.	.	TRBJ2-6	TGTGCCAGCGCGCTGAGAGCTGGGGCCAACGTCCTGACTTTC	CASALRAGANVLTF
TRBV7-3	TRBD1	.	TRBJ1-5	TGTGCCAGCAGCTCGACAGGGGGCAATCAGCCCCAGCATTTT	CASSSTGGNQPQHF